The entry below describes one TCR beta chain. Its target is not known. These data originate in a study of cytomegalovirus exposure and HLA in healthy donors. Each donor was healthy, and each was a bone marrow donor. Study-level findings and limits: Links to common viral pathogens appeared, in a later analysis, for several of the most significant clusters. It was in a later analysis that TCR association rates were seen to vary by HLA locus, highest for DRB1 and lowest for HLA-C.

The CDR3 totals 16 residues. The V and J ends lost 6 bases and 2 bases respectively, with 17 bases between them. In germline, CDR1 is MDHEN, CDR2 SYDVKM. Primers for the PCR totalled 60 Vbeta and 13 Jbeta. The method was immunoSEQ multiplex PCR; TCRdb's version includes in-frame clones alone and lacks a portion of them. The data hold more than 110,000 clones, with 70% to 75% observed a single time. The chain joins TRBV28 to TRBJ1-5, with D maybe TRBD1 (6 bases). Source material: PBMCs. The receptor was isolated from a woman aged 40-49 years in good health and CMV-seronegative. For the CDR3, the DNA is TGTGCCAGCAGGCCCACAGGGACGGGTGGCAATCAGCCCCAGCATTTT. Translation: CASRPTGTGGNQPQHF.